This paragraph covers one T cell receptor beta chain sequence. Its cognate antigen is unknown. Trimming at V came to 4 bases and at J to 0 bases, leaving 15 bases not matched to a gene. The CDR3 runs to 19 residues. Per the germline V gene, CDR1 is MNHEY and CDR2 is SMNVEV (reference sequence). The protocol was immunoSEQ multiplex PCR, while the TCRdb copy is restricted to in-frame clones and leaves out a portion. The sample consists of about 180,000 clones, about nine tenths of them appearing once. This sample was included in a study of T cell responses to AZD1222 COVID-19 vaccine. Study results and limitations: CD4 TCRs linked to vaccination spanned spike, dominating at 160-218 and 743-854.

This TCR came from an adult who received the MenACWY meningococcal vaccine as a control. Material: peripheral blood, obtained 28 days after the second dose of the MenACWY control vaccine. The V and J genes are TRBV27 and TRBJ2-4; TRBD1 agrees at 7 bases. The CDR3 reads CASSSPGTAAFLAKNIQYF. CDR3 DNA: TGTGCCAGCAGTTCTCCCGGGACAGCCGCATTCCTAGCCAAAAACATTCAGTACTTC.